These 26 T cell receptor beta chains share one sample of origin, sequenced in a study of neurological immune-mediated disorders (dated by TCRdb to between 2019 and 2020). Libraries were prepared through 5' RACE. TCRdb names Illumina HiSeq 2500 as the instrument used. The public reads were run again by TCRdb, first through fastp at Q25 and then through MiXCR, and only productive beta chains were kept. Every entry covers one CDR3 protein and lists the most common genes and DNA from its rows. The sample contains some 86,000 distinct CDR3 sequences, just over 2.5% of them found a single time. The ten largest make up around 1.1% of the sample. The sequenced material came from PBMCs. All receptors derive from a woman aged 25 to 39 with multiple sclerosis.

Ten or more counts support this clonotype. The V call is TRBV6-5, the J call TRBJ2-1; D is possibly TRBD1 or TRBD2 (5 bases each). The CDR3 is 14 amino acids. CDR1 and CDR2 (germline): MNHEY, SVGAGI. Trimming left V 8 bases short and J 7 bases short, with 18 bases between. The CDR3 DNA is TGTGCCAGCTTTACAGGACTGGGGGTAAATGAGCAGTTCTTC. This encodes CASFTGLGVNEQFF.

This clonotype was observed at least ten times. The chain links TRBV2 to TRBJ1-2; D not resolved. Trimming cost V 4 bases and J 2 bases, with 20 bases left between them. In germline, CDR1 is SNHLY, CDR2 FYNNEI. CDR3 length: 17 amino acids. The CDR3 loop reads CASSAATGPGPNYGYTF. The DNA for the CDR3 is TGTGCCAGCAGTGCTGCGACCGGACCCGGCCCCAACTATGGCTACACCTTC.

This clonotype was counted ten times or more. The chain links TRBV5-5 to TRBJ2-3; 8 bases agree with TRBD2. Germline CDR1 reads SGHKS; CDR2 reads YYEKEE (reference sequence). The J segment lost 5 bases and the V segment lost 0 bases, leaving 5 bases of the junction unmatched. The CDR3 spans 15 residues. Here the CDR3 DNA reads TGTGCCAGCAGCTTGGAACGGGAGGGAGGAGATACGCAGTATTTT. It is translated as CASSLEREGGDTQYF.

This clonotype came up many times. This sequence joins TRBV5-1 and TRBJ2-1, with D perhaps matching TRBD1 (6 bases). Between the trimmed V and J ends, which lost 4 bases and 7 bases, there was a span of 18 bases. Looked up from germline, CDR1 is SGHRS and CDR2 is YFSETQ. The length of the CDR3 is 15 residues. CDR3 sequence (DNA): TGCGCCAGCAGCCCTTCCACGGACAGCCGAAATGAGCAGTTCTTC. Protein sequence: CASSPSTDSRNEQFF.

This clonotype was counted between two and nine times. A much larger clone lies a single base off, so this may be a read error. The chain couples TRBV20-1 to TRBJ1-2; a weak D match, TRBD1 (5 bases). The V gene lost 3 bases and the J gene lost 2 bases, with 10 bases spanning the gap. Germline loops: CDR1 DFQATT, CDR2 SNEGSKA (reference sequence). The CDR3 covers 13 residues. The CDR3: CSARVTVNYGYTF. The CDR3 coding sequence is TGCAGTGCTAGGGTGACAGTCAACTATGGCTACACCTTC.

This clonotype was recorded at least ten times. The V and J genes are TRBV28 and TRBJ1-1; D remains unclear. Germline values: CDR1 MDHEN, CDR2 SYDVKM. The CDR3 runs 14 residues. Trimming removed 2 bases from V and 1 base from J, with 8 bases in between. The CDR3 is CASSLGHRNTEAFF. DNA of the CDR3: TGTGCCAGCAGTTTAGGGCATAGGAACACTGAAGCTTTCTTT.

This clonotype was recorded many times. This chain joins TRBV6-5 and TRBJ2-7; D remains ambiguous. Germline CDR1 MNHEY, CDR2 SVGAGI. V was trimmed by 8 bases and J by 8 bases, leaving 13 bases between them. The CDR3 totals 11 residues. CDR3 protein: CASETSNQQYF. The CDR3 DNA is TGTGCCAGCGAGACCTCGAACCAGCAGTACTTC.

In its sample, this clonotype was seen many times. The chain employs TRBV10-3 and TRBJ2-1, with 13 bases fitting TRBD2. This CDR3 contains 15 residues. V gave up 4 bases and J gave up 8 bases; unmatched junction bases: 5. Germline CDR1 reads ENHRY; CDR2 reads SYGVKD. The DNA of the CDR3 is TGTGCCATCAGTGCGGGGACTAGCGGGGTGGATGAGCAGTTCTTC. The encoded protein is CAISAGTSGVDEQFF.

This clonotype was counted ten times or more. Here the CDR3 reads CASSPRQSNQPQHF. As DNA, the CDR3 is TGTGCCAGCAGCCCCCGGCAGAGCAATCAGCCCCAGCATTTT. J is TRBJ1-5 and V is TRBV6-2 or TRBV6-3; D is unclear. CDR3 length: 14 residues. Trimming pared 6 bases from V and 1 base from J, leaving 10 bases between. The germline V gene encodes CDR1 MNHEY and CDR2 SVGEGT.

This clonotype was detected many times. This chain joins TRBV12-3 or TRBV12-4 and TRBJ2-7; TRBD2 matches at 12 bases. The junction had 7 bases not matched to a gene; V was cut back by 7 bases and J by 3 bases. This CDR3 has 15 residues. Written as DNA, the CDR3 is TGTGCCAGCACCAAGACTAGCGGGAGTATCTACGAGCAGTACTTC. Protein product: CASTKTSGSIYEQYF.

This clonotype was observed many times. The chain joins TRBV28 to TRBJ2-7; 9 bases match TRBD2. The length of the CDR3 is 18 residues. V dropped 1 base and J dropped 4; count of bases not matched to a gene: 14. Germline loops: CDR1 MDHEN, CDR2 SYDVKM. CDR3 nucleotides: TGTGCCAGCAGTTTATTGGTTCTAGCGGGAATCTCCTCTTACGAGCAGTACTTC. Its translation: CASSLLVLAGISSYEQYF.

This clonotype was counted at least ten times. This chain joins TRBV15 and TRBJ2-7; D gene unclear. Germline V gene data show CDR1 as LNHNV and CDR2 as YYDKDF (reference sequence). There are 12 residues in the CDR3. V was cut by 7 bases and J by 4 bases, with 11 bases left in between. The chain's CDR3 is CATIGNSYEQYF. The CDR3 DNA follows: TGTGCCACCATAGGGAACAGTTACGAGCAGTACTTC.

This clonotype has ten or more counts. The chain combines TRBV5-1 with TRBJ2-3, with D possibly being TRBD1 (5 bases). The CDR3 extends over 14 amino acids. Trimming took 4 bases from V and 0 from J, leaving 9 bases between them. CDR1 and CDR2 from the germline V gene are SGHRS and YFSETQ. In DNA form, the CDR3 reads TGCGCCAGCAGCCACCCAGGGAGCACAGATACGCAGTATTTT. Residues: CASSHPGSTDTQYF.

This clonotype was counted many times. The chain recombines TRBV20-1 with TRBJ1-2; D uncertain. Germline CDR1 reads DFQATT; CDR2 reads SNEGSKA (reference sequence). V was clipped by 3 bases and J by 4 bases, with 12 bases between them. CDR3 size: 13 residues. CDR3: CSASGGMVYGYTF. The CDR3 DNA reads as TGCAGTGCTAGCGGTGGGATGGTCTATGGCTACACCTTC.

This clonotype was counted at least ten times. V is TRBV29-1 and J is TRBJ2-2; 8 nucleotides line up with TRBD2. The CDR3 has 14 amino acids. Germline assignment: CDR1 SQVTM and CDR2 ANQGSEA. The V and J ends lost 3 bases and 1 base, in that order; junction bases with no gene match: 1. Here the CDR3 DNA reads TGCAGCGTTGACCTAGCGGGGAACACCGGGGAGCTGTTTTTT. It codes for CSVDLAGNTGELFF.

This clonotype was counted at least ten times. The CDR3 DNA reads TGTGCCAGCTCTCCCCTCAGACAGGGGGACTATGGCTACACCTTC. Translated: CASSPLRQGDYGYTF. This chain joins TRBV27 and TRBJ1-2; 9 positions agree with TRBD1. Germline loops: CDR1 MNHEY, CDR2 SMNVEV (reference sequence). Losses at the gene ends were 8 bases for V and 3 bases for J; bases not matched to a gene: 10. The CDR3 runs to 15 residues.

There are many counts of this clonotype. The chain is built from TRBV5-6 and TRBJ2-2, with D perhaps matching TRBD2 (5 bases). CDR1 is SGHDT and CDR2 is YYEEEE in the germline V gene. The CDR3 extends over 15 amino acids. The germline V and J ends were trimmed by 1 base and 1 base, with 8 bases remaining between them. CDR3 nucleotide sequence: TGTGCCAGCAGCTTGTATGGGAGGAACACCGGGGAGCTGTTTTTT. Its translation is CASSLYGRNTGELFF.

This clonotype was counted between two and nine times. J is TRBJ2-7 and V is TRBV5-6; 8 bases fit TRBD1. This CDR3 is built from 14 residues. After removal of 4 bases from V and 2 bases from J, the junction contained 5 bases not matched to a gene. Germline V gives CDR1 SGHDT, CDR2 YYEEEE. In nucleotides, the CDR3 is TGTGCCAGCAGCCCGCGGGACAGGACCTACGAGCAGTACTTC. Translation gives CASSPRDRTYEQYF.

About this clonotype itself: Possible read error: a much larger clone is one base away. The gene calls are TRBV6-6 and TRBJ1-5; the D is unclear. This CDR3 region has 15 residues. Germline-derived CDR1 and CDR2 are MNHNY and SVGAGI (reference sequence). This CDR3 reads CASLIGSYSNQPQNF. Here the CDR3 DNA reads TGTGCCAGCCTTATAGGAAGTTATAGCAATCAGCCCCAGAATTTT.

Many counts were recorded for this clonotype. CDR3 in amino acids: CASSVAAGSTDTQYF. CDR3 in DNA: TGTGCCAGCAGCGTAGCTGCGGGTAGCACAGATACGCAGTATTTT. The V call is TRBV9, the J call TRBJ2-3, with D possibly matching TRBD2 (5 bases). The CDR3 is made up of 15 amino acids. Per germline, CDR1 SGDLS and CDR2 YYNGEE. V was cut by 0 bases and J by 0 bases, with 8 bases left in between.

This clonotype was seen a handful of times. This may come from a read error, since a much larger clone is one base off. Without the conserved terminal phenylalanine or tryptophan, this CDR3 likely stems from a read error. This sequence joins TRBV7-6 and TRBJ2-2; a possible D gene is TRBD2 (6 bases). The length of the CDR3 is 16 residues. Trimming left V 2 bases short and J 3 bases short, with 13 bases between. CDR1 and CDR2 (germline): SGHVS, FNYEAQ. The CDR3 DNA reads TGTGCCAGCAGCTTATCCGGGGGTAGGGACACCGGGGAGCTGTTTTAT. This gives the protein CASSLSGGRDTGELFY.

This clonotype was counted many times. V is TRBV18 and J is TRBJ2-2; 9 bases align to TRBD1. The CDR3 runs 17 residues. Germline CDR1 KGHSH, CDR2 LQKENI. With V trimmed by 3 bases and J by 4 bases, 9 bases remained unmatched. The chain's CDR3 is CASSPGQGRSGTGELFF. CDR3 DNA sequence: TGTGCCAGCTCACCGGGACAGGGAAGATCTGGCACCGGGGAGCTGTTTTTT.

Many counts were recorded for this clonotype. This rearrangement joins TRBV6-1 to TRBJ1-1; D is unclear. The CDR3 length is 14 residues. V lost 7 bases and J lost 6, with 18 bases in between. Germline V gene lookup returns CDR1 MNHNS and CDR2 SASEGT. The CDR3 sequence: CASIKTPIASEAFF. The CDR3 region has the DNA TGTGCCAGCATCAAGACTCCCATTGCATCTGAAGCTTTCTTT.

This clonotype was seen more than once but under ten times. The chain combines TRBV7-2 with TRBJ1-1; D gene uncertain. CDR1 is SGHTA and CDR2 is FQGNSA in the germline V gene. V was trimmed by 10 bases and J by 2 bases, leaving 11 bases between them. The CDR3 has 12 residues. CDR3 coding DNA: TGTGCCACCGGCAGATTTAACACTGAAGCTTTCTTT. Its translation: CATGRFNTEAFF.

This clonotype has ten or more counts. The chain's CDR3 is CASRTGTAQETQYF. The CDR3 nucleotides are TGTGCCAGCAGAACCGGGACCGCACAAGAGACCCAGTACTTC. The gene calls are TRBV12-3 or TRBV12-4 and TRBJ2-5, with D possibly being TRBD1 or TRBD2 (5 bases each). This CDR3 is 14 amino acids long. With 6 bases removed from V and 2 bases from J, the gap between germline ends came to 13 bases.

This clonotype showed up many times. The gene calls are TRBV5-1 and TRBJ1-1, with 8 bases identical to TRBD1. Germline assignment: CDR1 SGHRS and CDR2 YFSETQ. The CDR3 sequence is 14 residues long. The V and J ends lost 5 bases and 6 bases, in that order; junction bases with no gene match: 9. The CDR3 sequence: CASSSPGGPPEAFF. DNA for the CDR3: TGCGCCAGCAGTTCTCCAGGGGGCCCCCCTGAAGCTTTCTTT.